A single T cell receptor beta chain is shown here with its context. The sample holds a few counts of this clone. Its antigen target is currently unknown. Base qualities were left out, and no much larger clone turns up one base away. The same CDR3 arises from other DNA sequences in this sample as well. This record belongs to a study of blood T cell repertoires in COVID-19 (dated by TCRdb to between 2020 and 2021). Background for the entire study: Samples from collaborators originated in the United States, Italy and Spain and spanned both the acute and convalescent phases of COVID-19. The material from the prospective study consisted of cDNA or gDNA derived from T cells, B-cell-depleted T cells, or PBMCs. Subjects who had been exposed to COVID-19, were actively infected with it, or had recovered from it provided the deeply sampled blood TCRbeta repertoires that made up the dataset. The repertoires were released in a freely available public database meant as a resource for research on the immune response to SARS-CoV-2. The samples were drawn from the first 160 participants of the ongoing ImmuneRACE study and from 950 to 1,500 subjects provided by 6 global collaborators. A de-identified subject ID, COVID-19 status, age in years and sex were almost always included in the sample metadata. Where HLA class I and class II types were available, the types were taken from metadata supplied by the sample provider, not from assay-based typing.

TCRbeta CDR3 regions were amplified from genomic DNA by means of the immunoSEQ Assay, a bias-controlled multiplex PCR. The authors processed their data as follows. The number of nucleated cells in each sample was estimated by amplification of reference gene primers within the assay. Sequence reads were collapsed and filtered to measure the absolute abundance of every unique TCRbeta CDR3 rearrangement. For each sample, productive Simpson clonality was calculated as the square root of Simpson's diversity index over productive rearrangements. What TCRdb holds here is the immuneACCESS table cut down to in-frame rearrangements. Part of the clones is not present; checked against another copy, under half of the missing clones reflect an unresolved V gene, and the others are unexplained. Clone size and V and J calls were adopted from that table, with D and trimming inferred from the DNA. This sample holds 150,000 or so clones; over 80% were observed only once. Approximately 6.2% of the sample rests with the top ten.

The collaborating institutions used their own protocols to collect whole blood in K2EDTA tubes. For TCRbeta analysis, collaborators shipped samples in one of three forms: frozen whole blood, isolated PBMCs, or DNA extracted from either of those sample types. Overall study results and their limits: The amount of clinical and demographic metadata varied by source and participant and was provided uncurated.

At the junction V is shortened by 8 bases and J by 2 bases, with 10 bases in between. The CDR3, cysteine through phenylalanine, is 12 amino acids long. The CDR3 DNA has 36 bases and is translated from base 1. CDR1 SGHAT and CDR2 FQNNGV were looked up in the germline V gene. The clonotype originates from an elderly man with acute or convalescent COVID-19. Specimen: peripheral blood. The chain employs TRBV11-2 and TRBJ2-7, with the D gene too uncertain to name. The CDR3 region reads CASSPTAYEQYF. The sequenced DNA is TGTGCCAGCTCCCCCACAGCCTACGAGCAGTACTTC.